This T cell receptor beta chain is from a study of T cell repertoires in cytomegalovirus infection. This clonotype was counted a few times. The CDR3 loop spans 11 amino acids. CDR1 is MNHNS, CDR2 SASEGT, per germline. V was clipped by 6 bases and J by 7 bases, with 7 bases between them. MiXCR was run by TCRdb on the reads, yielding one entry per CDR3 protein. Of 200,000 or so distinct CDR3 sequences detected, about 28% appear once; the ten largest clones hold roughly 32%. Sample: PBMCs. The V and J genes are TRBV6-1 and TRBJ2-1; D may be TRBD1 (6 bases). The clonotype comes from a human donor in good health (CMV status not recorded). Some clones in this sample may be carry-over from other donors' samples. The CDR3 nucleotides are TGTGCCAGCAGACAGGGAAATGAGCAGTTCTTC. This gives the protein CASRQGNEQFF.